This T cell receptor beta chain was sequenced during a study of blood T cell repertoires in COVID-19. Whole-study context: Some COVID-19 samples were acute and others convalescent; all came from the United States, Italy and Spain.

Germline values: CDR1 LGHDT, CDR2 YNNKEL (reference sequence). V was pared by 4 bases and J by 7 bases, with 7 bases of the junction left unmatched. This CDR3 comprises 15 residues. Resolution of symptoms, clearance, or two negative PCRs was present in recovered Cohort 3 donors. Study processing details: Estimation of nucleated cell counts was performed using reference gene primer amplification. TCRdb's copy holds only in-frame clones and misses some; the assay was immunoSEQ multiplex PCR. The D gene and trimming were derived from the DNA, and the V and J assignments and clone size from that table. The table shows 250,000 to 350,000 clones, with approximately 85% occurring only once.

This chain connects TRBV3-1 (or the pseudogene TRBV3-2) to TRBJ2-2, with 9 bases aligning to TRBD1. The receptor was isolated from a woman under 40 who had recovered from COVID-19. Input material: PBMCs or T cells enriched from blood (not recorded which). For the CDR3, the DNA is TGTGCCAGCAGCCCTCGACAGGGGGAGAACGGGGAGCTGTTTTTT. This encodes CASSPRQGENGELFF.